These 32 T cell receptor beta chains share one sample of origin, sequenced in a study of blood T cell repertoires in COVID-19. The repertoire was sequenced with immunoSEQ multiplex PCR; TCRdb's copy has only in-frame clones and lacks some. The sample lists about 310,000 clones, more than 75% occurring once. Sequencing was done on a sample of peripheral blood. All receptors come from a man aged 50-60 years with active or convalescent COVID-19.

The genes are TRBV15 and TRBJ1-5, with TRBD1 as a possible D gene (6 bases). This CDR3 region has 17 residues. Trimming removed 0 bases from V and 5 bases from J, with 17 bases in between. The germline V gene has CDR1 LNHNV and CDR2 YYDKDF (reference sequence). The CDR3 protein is CATSRDSLQQGHQPQHF. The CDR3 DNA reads TGTGCCACCAGCAGAGATAGCTTACAACAGGGCCATCAGCCCCAGCATTTT. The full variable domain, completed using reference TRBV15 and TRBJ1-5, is DAMVIQNPRYQVTQFGKPVTLSCSQTLNHNVMYWYQQKSSQAPKLLFHYYDKDFNNEADTPDNFQSRRPNTSFCFLDIRSPGLGDTAMYLCATSRDSLQQGHQPQHFGDGTRLSIL.

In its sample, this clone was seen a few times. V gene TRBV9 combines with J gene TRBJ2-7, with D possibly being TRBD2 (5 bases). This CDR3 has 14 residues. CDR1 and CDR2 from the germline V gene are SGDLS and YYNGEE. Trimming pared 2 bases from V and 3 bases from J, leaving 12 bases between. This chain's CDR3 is CASSVGNVNYEQYF. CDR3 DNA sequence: TGTGCCAGCAGCGTCGGGAACGTGAACTACGAGCAGTACTTC.

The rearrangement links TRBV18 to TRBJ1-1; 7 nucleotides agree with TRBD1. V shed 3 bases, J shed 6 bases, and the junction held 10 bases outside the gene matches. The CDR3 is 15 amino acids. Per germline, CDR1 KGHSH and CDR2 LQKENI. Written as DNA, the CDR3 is TGTGCCAGCTCACCGGGGGCAGGGGGTAACGCTGAAGCTTTCTTT. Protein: CASSPGAGGNAEAFF.

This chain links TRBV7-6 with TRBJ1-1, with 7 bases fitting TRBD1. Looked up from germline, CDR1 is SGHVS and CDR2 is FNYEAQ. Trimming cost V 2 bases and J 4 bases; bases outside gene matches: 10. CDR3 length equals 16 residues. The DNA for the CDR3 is TGTGCCAGCAGCTTAACCTTGACAGGGTGGGCCACTGAAGCTTTCTTT. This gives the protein CASSLTLTGWATEAFF.

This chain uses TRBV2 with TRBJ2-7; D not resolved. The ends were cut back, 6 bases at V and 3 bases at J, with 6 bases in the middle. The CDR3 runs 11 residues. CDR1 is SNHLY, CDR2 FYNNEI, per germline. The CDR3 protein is CASSYSYEQYF. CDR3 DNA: TGTGCCAGCAGCTACAGCTACGAGCAGTACTTC.

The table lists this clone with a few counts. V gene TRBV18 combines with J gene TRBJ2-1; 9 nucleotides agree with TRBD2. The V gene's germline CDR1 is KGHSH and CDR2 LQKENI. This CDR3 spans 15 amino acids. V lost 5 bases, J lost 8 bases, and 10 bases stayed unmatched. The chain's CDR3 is CASSTNSGGEDEQFF. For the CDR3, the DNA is TGTGCCAGCTCAACTAATAGCGGGGGTGAAGATGAGCAGTTCTTC.

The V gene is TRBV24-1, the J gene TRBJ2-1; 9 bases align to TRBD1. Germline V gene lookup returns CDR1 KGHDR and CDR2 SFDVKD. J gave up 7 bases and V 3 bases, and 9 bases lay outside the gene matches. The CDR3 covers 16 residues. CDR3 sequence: CATSDIRGQGGNEQFF. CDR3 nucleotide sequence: TGTGCCACCAGTGATATCCGGGGACAGGGAGGGAATGAGCAGTTCTTC.

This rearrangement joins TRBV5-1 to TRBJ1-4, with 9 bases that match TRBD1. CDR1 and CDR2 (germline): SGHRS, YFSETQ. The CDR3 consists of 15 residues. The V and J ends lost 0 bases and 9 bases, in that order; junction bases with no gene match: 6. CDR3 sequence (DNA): TGCGCCAGCAGCTTGGGGGGACAGGGTACGAAAAAACTGTTTTTT. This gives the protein CASSLGGQGTKKLFF.

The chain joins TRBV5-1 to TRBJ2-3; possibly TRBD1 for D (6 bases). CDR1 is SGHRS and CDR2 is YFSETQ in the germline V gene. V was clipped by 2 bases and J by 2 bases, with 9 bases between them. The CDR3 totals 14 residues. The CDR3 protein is CASSFGTLTDTQYF. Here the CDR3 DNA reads TGCGCCAGCAGCTTTGGGACACTCACAGATACGCAGTATTTT. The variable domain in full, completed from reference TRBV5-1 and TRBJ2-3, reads KAGVTQTPRYLIKTRGQQVTLSCSPISGHRSVSWYQQTPGQGLQFLFEYFSETQRNKGNFPGRFSGRQFSNSRSEMNVSTLELGDSALYLCASSFGTLTDTQYFGPGTRLTVL.

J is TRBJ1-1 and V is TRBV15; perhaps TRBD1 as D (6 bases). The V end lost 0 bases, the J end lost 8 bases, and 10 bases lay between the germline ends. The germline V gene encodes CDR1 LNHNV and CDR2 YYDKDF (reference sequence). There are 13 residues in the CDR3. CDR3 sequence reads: CATSREGAKEAFF. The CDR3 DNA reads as TGTGCCACCAGCAGAGAGGGGGCAAAAGAAGCTTTCTTT.

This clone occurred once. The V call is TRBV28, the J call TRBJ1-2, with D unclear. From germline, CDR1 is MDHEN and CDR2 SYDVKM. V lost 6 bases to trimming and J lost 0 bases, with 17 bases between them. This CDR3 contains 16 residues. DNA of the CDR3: TGTGCCAGCAGCCGACAAGGCGTCGAAGCTAACTATGGCTACACCTTC. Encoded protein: CASSRQGVEANYGYTF.

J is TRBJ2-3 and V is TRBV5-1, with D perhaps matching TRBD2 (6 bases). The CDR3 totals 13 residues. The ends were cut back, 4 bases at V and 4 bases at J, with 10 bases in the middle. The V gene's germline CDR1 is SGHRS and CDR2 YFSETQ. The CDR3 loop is CASSVGSADTQYF. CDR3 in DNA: TGCGCCAGCAGCGTCGGGAGTGCAGATACGCAGTATTTT. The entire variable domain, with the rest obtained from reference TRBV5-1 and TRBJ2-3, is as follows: KAGVTQTPRYLIKTRGQQVTLSCSPISGHRSVSWYQQTPGQGLQFLFEYFSETQRNKGNFPGRFSGRQFSNSRSEMNVSTLELGDSALYLCASSVGSADTQYFGPGTRLTVL.

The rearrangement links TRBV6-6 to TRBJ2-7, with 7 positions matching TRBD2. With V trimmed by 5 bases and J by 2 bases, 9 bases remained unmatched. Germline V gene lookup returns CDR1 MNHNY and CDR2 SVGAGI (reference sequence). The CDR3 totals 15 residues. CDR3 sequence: CASSPTQGGTYEQYF. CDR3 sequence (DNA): TGTGCCAGCAGTCCCACCCAGGGAGGGACCTACGAGCAGTACTTC.

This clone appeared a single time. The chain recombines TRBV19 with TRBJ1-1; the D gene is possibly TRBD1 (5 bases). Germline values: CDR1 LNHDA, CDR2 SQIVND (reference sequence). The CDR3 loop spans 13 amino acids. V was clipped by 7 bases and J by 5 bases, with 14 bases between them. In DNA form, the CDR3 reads TGTGCCAGTACTTCCTGGAGGGGTACTGAAGCTTTCTTT. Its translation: CASTSWRGTEAFF.

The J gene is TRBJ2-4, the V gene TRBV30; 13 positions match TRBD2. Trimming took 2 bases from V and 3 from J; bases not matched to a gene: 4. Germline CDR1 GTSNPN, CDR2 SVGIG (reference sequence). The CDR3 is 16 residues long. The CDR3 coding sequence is TGTGCCTGGAGTACCGGGACTAGCGGGGTCAAAAACATTCAGTACTTC. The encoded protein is CAWSTGTSGVKNIQYF.

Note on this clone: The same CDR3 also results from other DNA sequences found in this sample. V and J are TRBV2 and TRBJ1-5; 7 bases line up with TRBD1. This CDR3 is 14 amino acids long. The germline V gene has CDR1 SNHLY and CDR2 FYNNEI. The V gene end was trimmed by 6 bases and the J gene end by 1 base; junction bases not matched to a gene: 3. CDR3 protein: CASSAGGSNQPQHF. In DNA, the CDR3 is TGTGCCAGCAGCGCAGGGGGGAGCAATCAGCCCCAGCATTTT.

The CDR3 here is CASSRTGVSYNSPLHF. The CDR3 bases are TGTGCCAGCAGCCGGACAGGAGTAAGCTATAATTCACCCCTCCACTTT. V and J are TRBV28 and TRBJ1-6; 7 nucleotides line up with TRBD1. This CDR3 spans 16 amino acids. From germline, CDR1 is MDHEN and CDR2 SYDVKM. V lost 6 bases and J lost 3; bases outside the gene matches: 8.

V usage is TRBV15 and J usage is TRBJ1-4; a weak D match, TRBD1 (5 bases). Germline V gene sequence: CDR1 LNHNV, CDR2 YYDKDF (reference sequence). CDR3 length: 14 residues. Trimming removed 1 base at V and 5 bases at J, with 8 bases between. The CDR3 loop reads CATSRGQPNEKLFF. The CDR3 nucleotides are TGTGCCACCAGCAGAGGACAGCCAAATGAAAAACTGTTTTTT.

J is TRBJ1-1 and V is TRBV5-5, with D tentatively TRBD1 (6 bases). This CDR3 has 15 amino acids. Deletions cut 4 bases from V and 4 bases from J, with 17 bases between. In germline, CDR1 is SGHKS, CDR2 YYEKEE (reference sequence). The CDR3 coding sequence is TGTGCCAGCAGCACACCCCCAACAGGGTCCACTGAAGCTTTCTTT. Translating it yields CASSTPPTGSTEAFF.

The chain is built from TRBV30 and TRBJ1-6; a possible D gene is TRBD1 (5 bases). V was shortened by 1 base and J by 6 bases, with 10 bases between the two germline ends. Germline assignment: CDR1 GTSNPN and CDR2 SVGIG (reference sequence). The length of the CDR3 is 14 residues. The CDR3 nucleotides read TGTGCCTGGAGTGGGGCAGGGATTAATTCACCCCTCCACTTT. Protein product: CAWSGAGINSPLHF.

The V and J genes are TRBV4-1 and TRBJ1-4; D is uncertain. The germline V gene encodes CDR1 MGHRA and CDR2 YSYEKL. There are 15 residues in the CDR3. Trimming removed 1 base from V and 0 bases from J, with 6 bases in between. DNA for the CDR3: TGCGCCAGCAGCCAAGGAACAGCAACTAATGAAAAACTGTTTTTT. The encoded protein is CASSQGTATNEKLFF.

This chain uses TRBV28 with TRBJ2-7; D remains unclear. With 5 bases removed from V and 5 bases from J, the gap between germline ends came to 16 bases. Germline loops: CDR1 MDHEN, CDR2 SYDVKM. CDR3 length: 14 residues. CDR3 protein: CASSPPSSVDEQYF. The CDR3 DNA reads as TGTGCCAGCAGTCCCCCCTCCAGCGTAGACGAGCAGTACTTC.

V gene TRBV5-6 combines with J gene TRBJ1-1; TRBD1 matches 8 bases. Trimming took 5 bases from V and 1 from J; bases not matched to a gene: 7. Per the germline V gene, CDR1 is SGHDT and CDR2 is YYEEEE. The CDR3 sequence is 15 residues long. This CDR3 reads CASSYLDRANTEAFF. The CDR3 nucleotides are TGTGCCAGCAGTTACCTGGACAGGGCGAACACTGAAGCTTTCTTT.

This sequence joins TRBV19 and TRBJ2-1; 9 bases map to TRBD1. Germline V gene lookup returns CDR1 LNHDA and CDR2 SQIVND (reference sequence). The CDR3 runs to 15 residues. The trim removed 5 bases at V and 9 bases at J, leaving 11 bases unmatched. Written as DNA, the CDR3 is TGTGCCAGTAGTGTAGGACAGGGGCCCTTCTCTGAGCAGTTCTTC. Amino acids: CASSVGQGPFSEQFF.

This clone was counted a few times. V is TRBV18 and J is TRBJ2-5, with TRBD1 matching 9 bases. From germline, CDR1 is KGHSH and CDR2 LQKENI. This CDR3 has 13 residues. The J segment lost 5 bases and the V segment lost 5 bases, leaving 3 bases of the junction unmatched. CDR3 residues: CASSFDRGETQYF. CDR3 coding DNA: TGTGCCAGCTCATTCGACAGGGGGGAGACCCAGTACTTC.

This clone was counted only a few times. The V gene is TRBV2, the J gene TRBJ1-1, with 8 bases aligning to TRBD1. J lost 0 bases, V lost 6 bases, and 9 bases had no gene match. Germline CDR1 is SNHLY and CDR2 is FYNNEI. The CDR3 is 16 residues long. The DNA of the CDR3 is TGTGCCAGCAGCCAGGAAAAACAGGGGGTGAACACTGAAGCTTTCTTT. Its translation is CASSQEKQGVNTEAFF.

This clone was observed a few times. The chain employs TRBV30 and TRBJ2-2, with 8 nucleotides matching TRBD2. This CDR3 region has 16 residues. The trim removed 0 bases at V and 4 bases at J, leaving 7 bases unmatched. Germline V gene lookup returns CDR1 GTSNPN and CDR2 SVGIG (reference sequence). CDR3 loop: CAWSVRAGASTGELFF. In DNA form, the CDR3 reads TGTGCCTGGAGTGTACGAGCGGGAGCGAGCACCGGGGAGCTGTTTTTT.

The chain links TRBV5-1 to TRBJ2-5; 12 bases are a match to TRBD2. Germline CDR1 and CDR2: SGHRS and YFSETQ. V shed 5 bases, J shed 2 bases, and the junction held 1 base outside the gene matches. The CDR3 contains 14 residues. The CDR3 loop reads CASRGTSGQETQYF. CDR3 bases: TGCGCCAGCAGAGGGACTAGCGGGCAAGAGACCCAGTACTTC. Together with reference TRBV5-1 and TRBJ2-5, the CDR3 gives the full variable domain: KAGVTQTPRYLIKTRGQQVTLSCSPISGHRSVSWYQQTPGQGLQFLFEYFSETQRNKGNFPGRFSGRQFSNSRSEMNVSTLELGDSALYLCASRGTSGQETQYFGPGTRLLVL.

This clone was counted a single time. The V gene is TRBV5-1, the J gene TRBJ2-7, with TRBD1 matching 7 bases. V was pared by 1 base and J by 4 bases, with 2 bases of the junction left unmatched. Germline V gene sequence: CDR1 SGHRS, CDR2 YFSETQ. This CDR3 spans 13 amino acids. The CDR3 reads CASSLRQGYEQYF. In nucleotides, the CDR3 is TGCGCCAGCAGCTTGCGACAGGGTTACGAGCAGTACTTC.

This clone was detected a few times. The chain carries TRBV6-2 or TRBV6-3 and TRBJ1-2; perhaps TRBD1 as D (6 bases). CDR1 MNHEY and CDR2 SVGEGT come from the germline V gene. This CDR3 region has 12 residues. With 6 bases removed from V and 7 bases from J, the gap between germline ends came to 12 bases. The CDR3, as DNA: TGTGCCAGCAGCACAGGGCAACGTGGCTACACCTTC. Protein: CASSTGQRGYTF.

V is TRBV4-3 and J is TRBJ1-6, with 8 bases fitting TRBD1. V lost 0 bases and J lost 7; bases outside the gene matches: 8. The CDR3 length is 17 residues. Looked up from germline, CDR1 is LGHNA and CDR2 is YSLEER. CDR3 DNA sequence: TGCGCCAGCAGCCAAGACACGCAGGGGGCAGTCAATTCACCCCTCCACTTT. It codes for CASSQDTQGAVNSPLHF.

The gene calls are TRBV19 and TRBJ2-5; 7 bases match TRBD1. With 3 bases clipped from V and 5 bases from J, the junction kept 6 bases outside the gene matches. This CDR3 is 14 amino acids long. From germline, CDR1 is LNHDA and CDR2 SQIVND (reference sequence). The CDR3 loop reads CASSMTGPGETQYF. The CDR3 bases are TGTGCCAGTAGTATGACAGGGCCGGGGGAGACCCAGTACTTC.